A selection of T cell receptor beta chains follows, all from one sample in a study of beta chain features in type 1 diabetes. The assay was immunoSEQ multiplex PCR, and TCRdb's table has in-frame clones only and misses some. The sample records 680,000 or so clones, roughly 13% being singletons. Input material: naive CD4+ T cells from blood. The receptors stem from a man younger than 35 with type 1 diabetes. Each CDR3 is given with its conserved first and last residue. Size is omitted from some rows. Given values are once, few, many or a class for expanded clones.

J gene: TRBJ2-1; V gene: TRBV18; clone size: -; CDR3 protein: CASSPLASVEQFF
J gene: TRBJ2-2; V gene: TRBV27; clone size: few; CDR3 protein: CASRPGTGKAGELFF
J gene: TRBJ1-2; V gene: TRBV25-1; clone size: -; CDR3 protein: CASSELDRGQGGDGYTF
J gene: TRBJ2-2; V gene: TRBV9; clone size: few; CDR3 protein: CASSALWENTGELFF
J gene: TRBJ1-2; V gene: TRBV9; clone size: -; CDR3 protein: CASSVEGGFRGYTF
J gene: TRBJ2-5; V gene: TRBV18; clone size: -; CDR3 protein: CASSADGGALETQYF
J gene: TRBJ2-1; V gene: TRBV15; clone size: few; CDR3 protein: CATSRAPGTTRNEQFF
J gene: TRBJ1-2; V gene: TRBV2; clone size: -; CDR3 protein: CASTPDGDRGAYGYTF
J gene: TRBJ1-2; V gene: TRBV10-3; clone size: few; CDR3 protein: CAIMALAGYTF
J gene: TRBJ2-2; V gene: TRBV29-1; clone size: -; CDR3 protein: CSVEIRRGAGELFF
J gene: TRBJ2-5; V gene: TRBV7-7; clone size: few; CDR3 protein: CASSLGRGGETQYF
J gene: TRBJ1-4; V gene: TRBV30; clone size: -; CDR3 protein: CAWRSMRWSEEKLFF
J gene: TRBJ2-3; V gene: TRBV5-1; clone size: -; CDR3 protein: CASSLAVQTSTDTQYF
J gene: TRBJ1-2; V gene: TRBV5-6; clone size: few; CDR3 protein: CASSRDRAYGYTF
J gene: TRBJ2-6; V gene: TRBV7-7; clone size: few; CDR3 protein: CASSLGQGHGSGANVLTF
J gene: TRBJ2-2; V gene: TRBV7-9; clone size: -; CDR3 protein: CASRNRQGPPQHTGELFF
J gene: TRBJ2-7; V gene: TRBV5-1; clone size: -; CDR3 protein: CASGSTGVPSGEQYF
J gene: TRBJ1-1; V gene: TRBV28; clone size: -; CDR3 protein: CASSVPGGGGNTEAFF
J gene: TRBJ2-1; V gene: TRBV5-1; clone size: once; CDR3 protein: CASSLRIPTSRGEQFF
J gene: TRBJ2-3; V gene: TRBV18; clone size: few; CDR3 protein: CASSQDRDFTDTQYF
J gene: TRBJ2-1; V gene: TRBV19; clone size: few; CDR3 protein: CASSMKQGLDEQFF
J gene: TRBJ2-7; V gene: TRBV19; clone size: -; CDR3 protein: CASSIAGPYEQYF
J gene: TRBJ2-1; V gene: TRBV13; clone size: few; CDR3 protein: CASSPQAGVADKSYNEQFF
J gene: TRBJ2-7; V gene: TRBV18; clone size: few; CDR3 protein: CASSPFDSRGGEQYF
J gene: TRBJ2-7; V gene: TRBV6-5; clone size: few; CDR3 protein: CASSYRLTYEQYF
J gene: TRBJ1-2; V gene: TRBV19; clone size: -; CDR3 protein: CASRPRNYGYTF
J gene: TRBJ2-2; V gene: TRBV29-1; clone size: few; CDR3 protein: CSVHLGVERELFF
J gene: TRBJ2-3; V gene: TRBV14; clone size: -; CDR3 protein: CASRPTGFTDTQYF
J gene: TRBJ2-6; V gene: TRBV29-1; clone size: -; CDR3 protein: CSVESPSGANVLTF
J gene: TRBJ2-1; V gene: TRBV6-1; clone size: -; CDR3 protein: CASSDLAATYNEQFF
J gene: TRBJ2-4; V gene: TRBV4-1; clone size: -; CDR3 protein: CASSQDSRAKNIQYF
J gene: TRBJ2-7; V gene: TRBV6-6; clone size: -; CDR3 protein: CASTRQGPSSYEQYF
J gene: TRBJ1-2; V gene: TRBV25-1; clone size: few; CDR3 protein: CASSLPGSLDYGYTF